This TCR beta chain originates from a study of blood T cell repertoires in COVID-19. Profiling relied on immunoSEQ multiplex PCR, and the TCRdb table lists in-frame clones only, not all of them. In the table there are some 200,000 clones, around 80% of which are singletons. V was shortened by 0 bases and J by 6 bases, with 8 bases between the two germline ends. Germline CDR1 is MNHNS and CDR2 is SASEGT. This CDR3 comprises 13 residues. The TCR sequence derives from a woman older than 75 with COVID-19, enrolled during active disease. Input material: peripheral blood. This rearrangement joins TRBV6-1 to TRBJ1-1; D ambiguous. This CDR3 reads CASSEAGSAEAFF. The CDR3 DNA sequence: TGTGCCAGCAGTGAAGCAGGGAGCGCTGAAGCTTTCTTT.